The 25 T cell receptor beta chains presented below share a single source sample, sequenced in a study of shared clonotypes between healthy human individuals. Assay used: immunoSEQ multiplex PCR; TCRdb lists only in-frame clones, some missing. The sample lists about 490,000 clones, 79% occurring once. Material: PBMCs. These receptors all come from a woman aged 40-49 years in good health. Some clones in this sample may be carry-over from other donors' samples.

In its sample, this clone was seen a few times. The chain has TRBV5-8 and TRBJ2-2; 11 bases align to TRBD2. J gave up 4 bases and V 3 bases, and 8 bases lay outside the gene matches. The CDR3 sequence is 17 residues long. CDR1 and CDR2 from the germline V gene are SGHTS and YDEGEE. CDR3 in amino acids: CASSSLGTSGSTGELFF. CDR3 in DNA: TGTGCCAGCAGCTCCCTCGGGACTAGCGGTTCCACCGGGGAGCTGTTTTTT.

This clone has only one observation. The chain employs TRBV5-6 and TRBJ2-4, with TRBD1 identical over 9 bases. Germline V gene lookup returns CDR1 SGHDT and CDR2 YYEEEE. The trim removed 3 bases at V and 7 bases at J, leaving 5 bases unmatched. The CDR3 is made up of 14 amino acids. The CDR3 DNA follows: TGTGCCAGCAGCTACCGGGACAGGGAGAACATTCAGTACTTC. Protein sequence: CASSYRDRENIQYF.

The rearrangement uses TRBV11-2 and TRBJ2-3, with TRBD2 as a possible D gene (5 bases). Germline CDR1 reads SGHAT; CDR2 reads FQNNGV. Trimming pared 1 base from V and 2 bases from J, leaving 10 bases between. The CDR3 consists of 15 residues. The CDR3 DNA reads TGTGCCAGCAGCTTAGGGGCCGGGAACACAGATACGCAGTATTTT. This gives the protein CASSLGAGNTDTQYF.

Remarks on this clone: A far larger clone is only one base removed, so a read error is likely. The genes are TRBV28 and TRBJ1-2; 8 bases agree with TRBD1. The V and J ends lost 4 bases and 7 bases, in that order; junction bases with no gene match: 5. This CDR3 is built from 13 residues. CDR1 and CDR2 (germline): MDHEN, SYDVKM. The CDR3 here is CASSWTGPGGYTF. CDR3 in DNA: TGTGCCAGCAGTTGGACAGGGCCAGGTGGCTACACCTTC.

The rearrangement uses TRBV7-8 and TRBJ2-7; 12 bases line up with TRBD2. The CDR3 consists of 14 residues. The junction had 5 bases not matched to a gene; V was cut back by 6 bases and J by 5 bases. Germline V gene data show CDR1 as SGHVS and CDR2 as FQNEAQ. The CDR3 bases are TGTGCCAGCAGACGACTAGCGGGAGTTAACGAGCAGTACTTC. This sequence encodes CASRRLAGVNEQYF.

The chain has TRBV29-1 and TRBJ2-6, with no clear D. Germline values: CDR1 SQVTM, CDR2 ANQGSEA. Trimming removed 5 bases from V and 0 bases from J, with 5 bases in between. CDR3 size: 13 residues. The CDR3: CSVILSGANVLTF. The CDR3 DNA sequence: TGCAGCGTTATCCTCTCTGGGGCCAACGTCCTGACTTTC.

This chain uses TRBV9 with TRBJ2-5; 14 bases agree with TRBD2. Germline trimming cut 0 bases from V and 5 bases from J; bases unmatched to any gene: 3. In germline, CDR1 is SGDLS, CDR2 YYNGEE. The CDR3 extends over 16 amino acids. CDR3 region: CASSVEGLAGAETQYF. The DNA of the CDR3 is TGTGCCAGCAGCGTAGAGGGACTAGCGGGAGCTGAGACCCAGTACTTC.

This clone was seen only once. The rearrangement joins TRBV30 to TRBJ2-7, with D possibly matching TRBD2 (5 bases). Germline CDR1 GTSNPN, CDR2 SVGIG (reference sequence). V shed 7 bases and J shed 5 bases, with 12 bases lying between them. The CDR3 is made up of 11 amino acids. The CDR3 here is CASGILDEQYF. CDR3 nucleotides: TGTGCCTCGGGAATCCTGGACGAGCAGTACTTC.

The V gene is TRBV7-2, the J gene TRBJ2-3; D is possibly TRBD2 (5 bases). The germline V and J ends were trimmed by 5 bases and 2 bases, with 11 bases remaining between them. Germline CDR1 SGHTA, CDR2 FQGNSA. This CDR3 has 14 residues. CDR3 sequence reads: CASSATRHTDTQYF. The CDR3 bases are TGTGCCAGCAGCGCTACTAGACACACAGATACGCAGTATTTT.

This clone was detected once. This specimen includes other DNA sequences encoding the same CDR3. CDR3 sequence: CSAARLGYEQYF. Here the CDR3 DNA reads TGCAGCGCTGCGCGTCTGGGGTACGAGCAGTACTTC. The V and J genes are TRBV29-1 and TRBJ2-7; no firm D call. There are 12 residues in the CDR3. The V gene lost 7 bases and the J gene lost 4 bases, with 14 bases spanning the gap. Germline assignment: CDR1 SQVTM and CDR2 ANQGSEA.

The V and J genes are TRBV6-6 and TRBJ2-2; the D gene could be TRBD1 or TRBD2 (5 bases each). The V gene's germline CDR1 is MNHNY and CDR2 SVGAGI (reference sequence). The CDR3 has 14 residues. Trimming stripped 6 bases from V and 6 bases from J, with 14 bases between. CDR3 loop: CASRGDPQSGELFF. The CDR3 DNA reads as TGTGCCAGCAGGGGGGACCCGCAATCCGGGGAGCTGTTTTTT.

The genes are TRBV28 and TRBJ2-2; a weak D match, TRBD1 (7 bases). From germline, CDR1 is MDHEN and CDR2 SYDVKM. V was trimmed by 3 bases and J by 5 bases, leaving 13 bases between them. The CDR3 is 15 amino acids. Here the CDR3 DNA reads TGTGCCAGCAGTTTTTGGACAGGAGGGACCGGGGAGCTGTTTTTT. Translated, it gives CASSFWTGGTGELFF.

The V and J genes are TRBV18 and TRBJ2-3; perhaps TRBD1 as D (5 bases). The germline gives CDR1 KGHSH, CDR2 LQKENI. This CDR3 is 17 amino acids long. V gave up 6 bases and J gave up 2 bases, with 21 bases separating them. CDR3 in DNA: TGTGCCAGCTCCGACAGCCAGGCATCCTTAAACACAGATACGCAGTATTTT. Amino acids: CASSDSQASLNTDTQYF.

The J gene is TRBJ1-1, the V gene TRBV28; 8 bases are a match to TRBD1. CDR1 is MDHEN, CDR2 SYDVKM, per germline. With 4 bases clipped from V and 10 bases from J, the junction kept 14 bases outside the gene matches. The CDR3 sequence is 15 residues long. CDR3 sequence: CASSSNPGGAWRAFF. As DNA, the CDR3 is TGTGCCAGCAGTTCGAACCCAGGGGGCGCCTGGCGAGCTTTCTTT.

The rearrangement joins TRBV7-9 to TRBJ1-5; the match to TRBD1 covers 9 bases. The CDR3 is 14 amino acids. V shed 5 bases and J 4 bases; nucleotides not matched to a gene: 3. Germline CDR1 reads SEHNR; CDR2 reads FQNEAQ (reference sequence). CDR3: CASSPDRGNQPQHF. CDR3 nucleotide sequence: TGTGCCAGCAGCCCAGACAGGGGGAATCAGCCCCAGCATTTT.

The chain is built from TRBV28 and TRBJ2-7; no clear D gene. The V gene's germline CDR1 is MDHEN and CDR2 SYDVKM. The CDR3 consists of 14 residues. V shed 3 bases and J shed 7 bases, with 16 bases lying between them. CDR3 in DNA: TGTGCCAGCAGTTTTCGTTTGGGGTACTGGGAGCAGTACTTC. This translates into CASSFRLGYWEQYF.

This clone was counted at least ten times. The J gene is TRBJ2-5, the V gene TRBV14; 8 nucleotides agree with TRBD2. Judging by the DNA end, TRBJ2-7 fits better; the J call may be wrong. The CDR3 totals 18 residues. Germline lookup yields CDR1 SGHDN and CDR2 FVKESK. CDR3 sequence: CASSHRKKAGAPLGEQYF. The DNA for the CDR3 is TGTGCCAGCAGCCACCGGAAAAAAGCGGGAGCCCCCCTGGGCGAGCAGTACTTC.

This clone was seen more than once but under ten times. A much larger clone lies one base from this, so it may be a read error. The J gene is TRBJ2-5, the V gene TRBV13; D gene uncertain. The CDR3 has 14 amino acids. Germline values: CDR1 PRHDT, CDR2 FYEKMQ (reference sequence). CDR3 region: CASSVGYAAGTQYF. CDR3 coding DNA: TGTGCCAGCAGCGTAGGCTACGCGGCAGGGACCCAGTACTTC.

This chain uses TRBV19 with TRBJ1-4; tentative D call: TRBD1 (5 bases). The V end lost 6 bases, the J end lost 10 bases, and 18 bases lay between the germline ends. Germline CDR1 LNHDA, CDR2 SQIVND (reference sequence). The CDR3 has 14 amino acids. The DNA for the CDR3 is TGTGCCAGTAGCCCTCTGGGGCCCGAACCAAAACTGTTTTTT. Translated, it gives CASSPLGPEPKLFF.

This clone was counted only a few times. The gene calls are TRBV18 and TRBJ2-2; 8 bases fit TRBD1. This CDR3 spans 15 amino acids. Germline lookup yields CDR1 KGHSH and CDR2 LQKENI. The trim removed 3 bases at V and 0 bases at J, leaving 0 bases unmatched. CDR3 protein: CASSPDRANTGELFF. The CDR3 DNA reads as TGTGCCAGCTCACCGGACAGGGCGAACACCGGGGAGCTGTTTTTT. The full variable domain, its missing parts supplied by reference TRBV18 and TRBJ2-2, is NAGVMQNPRHLVRRRGQEARLRCSPMKGHSHVYWYRQLPEEGLKFMVYLQKENIIDESGMPKERFSAEFPKEGPSILRIQQVVRGDSAAYFCASSPDRANTGELFFGEGSRLTVL.

This rearrangement joins TRBV7-2 to TRBJ2-7, with D perhaps matching TRBD2 (6 bases). The CDR3 extends over 16 amino acids. V lost 5 bases and J 2 bases, leaving 19 bases between the germline ends. Germline CDR1 SGHTA, CDR2 FQGNSA. The CDR3 loop is CASSPRKGGATYEQYF. CDR3 sequence (DNA): TGTGCCAGCAGCCCCCGGAAAGGCGGGGCTACCTACGAGCAGTACTTC.

This clone was detected only a few times. V gene TRBV6-1 combines with J gene TRBJ2-2, with TRBD1 identical over 7 bases. The CDR3 has 14 amino acids. In germline, CDR1 is MNHNS, CDR2 SASEGT. Trimming took 5 bases from V and 3 from J; bases not matched to a gene: 3. This CDR3 reads CASSPGGDTGELFF. CDR3 nucleotides: TGTGCCAGCAGTCCAGGGGGAGACACCGGGGAGCTGTTTTTT.

The chain couples TRBV19 to TRBJ1-5; weak D call: TRBD1 (6 bases). The germline V and J ends were trimmed by 3 bases and 5 bases, with 11 bases remaining between them. Germline CDR1 is LNHDA and CDR2 is SQIVND (reference sequence). This CDR3 comprises 14 residues. The CDR3 reads CASSIGGGHQPQHF. The CDR3 coding sequence is TGTGCCAGTAGTATCGGTGGGGGGCATCAGCCCCAGCATTTT.

This clone has only one observation. The V call is TRBV5-5, the J call TRBJ2-7, with TRBD1 matching over 8 bases. J was trimmed by 3 bases and V by 4 bases; bases with no gene match: 9. This CDR3 is 15 amino acids long. Germline values: CDR1 SGHKS, CDR2 YYEKEE (reference sequence). Written as DNA, the CDR3 is TGTGCCAGCAGCCAAGACCAGGGGGCCCACTACGAGCAGTACTTC. It translates to CASSQDQGAHYEQYF.

The gene calls are TRBV10-3 and TRBJ1-5; D is undetermined. The CDR3 loop spans 15 amino acids. Germline V lookup: CDR1 ENHRY, CDR2 SYGVKD. Trimming took off 4 bases at V and 1 base at J, with 11 bases between the two ends. The CDR3 protein is CAISGGEGSNQPQHF. The CDR3 DNA follows: TGTGCCATCAGTGGGGGTGAGGGAAGCAATCAGCCCCAGCATTTT.